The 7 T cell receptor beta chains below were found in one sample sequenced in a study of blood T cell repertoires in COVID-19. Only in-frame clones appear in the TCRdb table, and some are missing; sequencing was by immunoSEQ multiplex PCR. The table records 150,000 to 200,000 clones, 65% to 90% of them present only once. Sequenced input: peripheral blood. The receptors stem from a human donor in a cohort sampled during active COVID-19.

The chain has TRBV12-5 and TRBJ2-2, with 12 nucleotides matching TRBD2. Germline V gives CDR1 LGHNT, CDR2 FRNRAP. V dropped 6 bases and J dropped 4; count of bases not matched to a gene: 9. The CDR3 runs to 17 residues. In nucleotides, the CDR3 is TGTGCTAGTGGCAGTCTAGCGGGAGGGCCTGGCACCGGGGAGCTGTTTTTT. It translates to CASGSLAGGPGTGELFF.

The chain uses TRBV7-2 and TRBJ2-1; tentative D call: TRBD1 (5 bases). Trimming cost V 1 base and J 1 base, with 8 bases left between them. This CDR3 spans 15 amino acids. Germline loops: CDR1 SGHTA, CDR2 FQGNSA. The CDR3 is CASSLGRVSYNEQFF. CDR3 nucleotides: TGTGCCAGCAGCTTAGGCAGGGTATCCTACAATGAGCAGTTCTTC.

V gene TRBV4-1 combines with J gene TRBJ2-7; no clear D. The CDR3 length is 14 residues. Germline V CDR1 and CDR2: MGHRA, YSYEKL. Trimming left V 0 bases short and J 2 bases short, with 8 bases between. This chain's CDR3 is CASSQDSQTYEQYF. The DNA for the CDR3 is TGCGCCAGCAGCCAAGACAGTCAGACCTACGAGCAGTACTTC.

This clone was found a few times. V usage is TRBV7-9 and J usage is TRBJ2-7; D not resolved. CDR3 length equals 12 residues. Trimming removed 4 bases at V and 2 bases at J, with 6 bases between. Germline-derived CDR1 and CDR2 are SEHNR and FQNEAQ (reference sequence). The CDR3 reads CASSSTAYEQYF. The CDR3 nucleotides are TGTGCCAGCAGCTCCACAGCCTACGAGCAGTACTTC.

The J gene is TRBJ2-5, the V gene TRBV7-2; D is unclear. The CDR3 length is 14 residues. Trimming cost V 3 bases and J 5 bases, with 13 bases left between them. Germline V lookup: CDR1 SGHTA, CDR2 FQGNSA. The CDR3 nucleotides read TGTGCCAGCAGCTTGAACGGTGTGCGGGAGACCCAGTACTTC. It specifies CASSLNGVRETQYF.

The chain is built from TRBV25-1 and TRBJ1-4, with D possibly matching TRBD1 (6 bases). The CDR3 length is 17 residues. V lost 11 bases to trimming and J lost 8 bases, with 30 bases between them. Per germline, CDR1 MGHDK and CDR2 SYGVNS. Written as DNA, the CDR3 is TGTGCCTTTTCGCGATATTCCTTCTACAGGGAGGGCGAAAAACTGTTTTTT. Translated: CAFSRYSFYREGEKLFF.

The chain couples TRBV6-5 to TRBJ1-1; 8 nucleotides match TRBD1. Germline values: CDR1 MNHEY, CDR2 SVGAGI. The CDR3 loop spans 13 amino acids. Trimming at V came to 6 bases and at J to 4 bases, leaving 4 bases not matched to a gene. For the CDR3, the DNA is TGTGCCAGCAGCGACAGGGGAGGCACTGAAGCTTTCTTT. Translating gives CASSDRGGTEAFF.